Presented here are 26 T cell receptor beta chains from one specimen sequenced in a study of shared clonotypes between healthy human individuals. Profiled with immunoSEQ multiplex PCR; TCRdb holds only in-frame clones, not every one. The table includes millions of clones, 95% detected once. Sequenced input: naive CD4+ T cells sorted from blood. Subset defined: CD45RA+ positively selected. Receptor source: a man between 18 and 35 years old in good health.

The rearrangement links TRBV11-3 to TRBJ2-5; 7 nucleotides agree with TRBD1. The CDR3 sequence is 15 residues long. Losses at the gene ends were 1 base for V and 2 bases for J; bases not matched to a gene: 4. From germline, CDR1 is SGHNT and CDR2 YENEEA. The CDR3 loop reads CASSLGQGEQETQYF. CDR3 nucleotides: TGTGCCAGCAGCTTAGGACAGGGAGAGCAAGAGACCCAGTACTTC.

V and J are TRBV11-2 and TRBJ1-1; the D gene is possibly TRBD1 (5 bases). Germline loops: CDR1 SGHAT, CDR2 FQNNGV. V was pared by 4 bases and J by 11 bases, with 20 bases between. The CDR3 consists of 14 residues. CDR3 DNA sequence: TGTGCCAGCAGCTCCCTTACGGGACGTCTGAACGCTTTCTTT. Its protein product is CASSSLTGRLNAFF.

Turning to this clone: Germline and junction disagree at one end, which may indicate a read error. This same CDR3 is encoded by further DNA sequences in the sample. J is TRBJ2-5 and V is TRBV7-7, with 7 bases aligning to TRBD2. Germline V gene data show CDR1 as SSHAT and CDR2 as FNYEAQ (reference sequence). The CDR3 covers 15 residues. The CDR3 here is CASSSTGGGGETQYF. CDR3 bases: TGTGCTAGCAGCTCCACAGGCGGGGGTGGTGAGACCCAGTACTTC.

This chain uses TRBV27 with TRBJ2-3, with 9 bases matching TRBD2. Germline-derived CDR1 and CDR2 are MNHEY and SMNVEV (reference sequence). With 5 bases clipped from V and 1 base from J, the junction kept 13 bases outside the gene matches. The length of the CDR3 is 18 residues. CDR3 amino acids: CASSRSPRLAGGTDTQYF. CDR3 nucleotides: TGTGCCAGCAGTCGTTCCCCGCGCTTAGCGGGAGGCACAGATACGCAGTATTTT.

V usage is TRBV28 and J usage is TRBJ1-5; no clear D. The CDR3 has 14 amino acids. Germline V gene lookup returns CDR1 MDHEN and CDR2 SYDVKM. Trimming pared 2 bases from V and 6 bases from J, leaving 11 bases between. The chain's CDR3 is CASSLPTLVQPQHF. For the CDR3, the DNA is TGTGCCAGCAGTTTACCCACACTAGTTCAGCCCCAGCATTTT.

This clone was seen ten or more times. V usage is TRBV18 and J usage is TRBJ1-2, with D possibly TRBD1 on 5 matching bases. Trimming left V 5 bases short and J 4 bases short, with 14 bases between. In germline, CDR1 is KGHSH, CDR2 LQKENI. The CDR3 is 14 residues long. CDR3 sequence reads: CASSIGRGLYGYTF. CDR3 nucleotide sequence: TGTGCCAGCTCAATTGGACGGGGACTCTATGGCTACACCTTC.

The genes are TRBV9 and TRBJ2-5; D call uncertain. Germline CDR1 SGDLS, CDR2 YYNGEE. The length of the CDR3 is 14 residues. V dropped 0 bases and J dropped 5 bases, with 11 bases sitting between them. CDR3 residues: CASSVEVGLETQYF. In DNA, the CDR3 is TGTGCCAGCAGCGTAGAGGTGGGGTTGGAGACCCAGTACTTC.

This clone was detected only once. This rearrangement joins TRBV25-1 to TRBJ2-7; D possibly matches TRBD1 or TRBD2 (5 bases each). Germline-derived CDR1 and CDR2 are MGHDK and SYGVNS. The CDR3 has 14 residues. Deletions cut 3 bases from V and 2 bases from J, with 11 bases between. Here the CDR3 reads CASSDPGRPYEQYF. Written as DNA, the CDR3 is TGTGCCAGCAGTGATCCGGGACGGCCCTACGAGCAGTACTTC.

This clone appeared a single time. Other DNA sequences of this sample code for an identical CDR3. The chain is built from TRBV30 and TRBJ1-2, with 7 positions matching TRBD1. V lost 0 bases and J lost 0; bases outside the gene matches: 7. The CDR3 has 16 amino acids. Germline V CDR1 and CDR2: GTSNPN, SVGIG (reference sequence). CDR3 protein: CAWSVQGRSSNYGYTF. The CDR3 nucleotides are TGTGCCTGGAGTGTACAGGGGCGATCGTCTAACTATGGCTACACCTTC.

This chain joins TRBV9 and TRBJ2-2; no clear D gene. Looked up from germline, CDR1 is SGDLS and CDR2 is YYNGEE. This CDR3 region has 14 residues. The V and J ends lost 0 bases and 8 bases respectively, with 11 bases between them. The CDR3: CASSVVTSGGELFF. The CDR3 DNA is TGTGCCAGCAGCGTAGTTACTTCCGGGGGGGAGCTGTTTTTT.

This clone was counted a single time. The sample carries other DNA sequences with the same CDR3. The chain carries TRBV29-1 and TRBJ1-1, with 8 bases lining up with TRBD1. Germline V lookup: CDR1 SQVTM, CDR2 ANQGSEA. The trim removed 7 bases at V and 2 bases at J, leaving 6 bases unmatched. This CDR3 contains 13 residues. The CDR3: CSARTGGNTEAFF. The CDR3, as DNA: TGCAGCGCCCGAACAGGGGGTAACACTGAAGCTTTCTTT.

The rearrangement links TRBV7-9 to TRBJ2-5; no clear D gene. Trimming pared 1 base from V and 0 bases from J, leaving 9 bases between. The CDR3 sequence is 15 residues long. In germline, CDR1 is SEHNR, CDR2 FQNEAQ (reference sequence). CDR3 sequence reads: CASSLDPVYQETQYF. The CDR3 coding sequence is TGTGCCAGCAGCTTAGATCCGGTGTACCAAGAGACCCAGTACTTC.

A remark on this clone: Other DNA sequences within the sample encode an identical CDR3. The chain couples TRBV2 to TRBJ2-6, with D unclear. Germline V gene sequence: CDR1 SNHLY, CDR2 FYNNEI. This CDR3 spans 14 amino acids. V was clipped by 1 base and J by 4 bases, with 5 bases between them. This CDR3 reads CASSEGTGANVLTF. The CDR3 DNA sequence: TGTGCCAGCAGTGAAGGGACCGGGGCCAACGTCCTGACTTTC. Supplemented by reference TRBV2 and TRBJ2-6, the full variable domain reads EPEVTQTPSHQVTQMGQEVILRCVPISNHLYFYWYRQILGQKVEFLVSFYNNEISEKSEIFDDQFSVERPDGSNFTLKIRSTKLEDSAMYFCASSEGTGANVLTFGAGSRLTVL.

A few counts support this clone. The chain joins TRBV2 to TRBJ1-2; tentative D call: TRBD1 (5 bases). Germline CDR1 reads SNHLY; CDR2 reads FYNNEI. The CDR3 covers 14 residues. V lost 1 base and J 7 bases, leaving 13 bases between the germline ends. The CDR3 region is CASSEDSRVAGYTF. Here the CDR3 DNA reads TGTGCCAGCAGTGAAGACAGCAGGGTGGCTGGCTACACCTTC.

This clone was detected once. The V gene is TRBV7-9, the J gene TRBJ2-1, with 8 bases that match TRBD2. The CDR3 loop spans 14 amino acids. Germline V gives CDR1 SEHNR, CDR2 FQNEAQ (reference sequence). J lost 7 bases, V lost 1 base, and 3 bases had no gene match. In DNA form, the CDR3 reads TGTGCCAGCAGCTTAGGGACTAGCCCAAATGAGCAGTTCTTC. It encodes CASSLGTSPNEQFF.

This chain links TRBV25-1 with TRBJ1-5, with 9 bases identical to TRBD1. With V trimmed by 8 bases and J by 4 bases, 6 bases remained unmatched. Germline V CDR1 and CDR2: MGHDK, SYGVNS. This CDR3 spans 14 amino acids. The CDR3 DNA follows: TGTGCCAGCCGGGGACAGGGAGAAAATCAGCCCCAGCATTTT. Translating it yields CASRGQGENQPQHF.

The rearrangement uses TRBV12-5 and TRBJ1-2; D possibly corresponds to TRBD1 (5 bases). The CDR3 extends over 15 amino acids. V was clipped by 1 base and J by 7 bases, with 16 bases between them. CDR1 LGHNT and CDR2 FRNRAP come from the germline V gene. The CDR3 nucleotides read TGTGCTAGTGGTTTGGCACCGCAGGGTTCAGTTGGCTACACCTTC. Translated: CASGLAPQGSVGYTF. Full variable domain (outside the CDR3, taken from reference TRBV12-5 and TRBJ1-2): DARVTQTPRHKVTEMGQEVTMRCQPILGHNTVFWYRQTMMQGLELLAYFRNRAPLDDSGMPKDRFSAEMPDATLATLKIQPSEPRDSAVYFCASGLAPQGSVGYTFGSGTRLTVV.

As to this clone: Other DNA sequences in the same sample also yield this CDR3. The chain carries TRBV9 and TRBJ2-2; 8 bases agree with TRBD2. Trimming cost V 0 bases and J 4 bases; bases outside gene matches: 2. There are 15 residues in the CDR3. CDR1 is SGDLS, CDR2 YYNGEE, per germline. The CDR3 nucleotides are TGTGCCAGCAGCGTAGTGGCGGGAGGCACCGGGGAGCTGTTTTTT. Translating it yields CASSVVAGGTGELFF.

The gene calls are TRBV18 and TRBJ1-5; D is undetermined. The CDR3 loop spans 14 amino acids. Between the trimmed V and J ends, which lost 6 bases and 0 bases, there was a span of 9 bases. CDR1 and CDR2 (germline): KGHSH, LQKENI. CDR3: CASSTWDSNQPQHF. Written as DNA, the CDR3 is TGTGCCAGCTCGACCTGGGATAGCAATCAGCCCCAGCATTTT.

This rearrangement joins TRBV19 to TRBJ1-1; 8 nucleotides agree with TRBD1. The J segment lost 2 bases and the V segment lost 5 bases, leaving 13 bases of the junction unmatched. The CDR3 sequence is 17 residues long. Germline lookup yields CDR1 LNHDA and CDR2 SQIVND (reference sequence). CDR3 DNA sequence: TGTGCCAGTAGTCCATGGACAGGGATCGGGGTTAACACTGAAGCTTTCTTT. Protein sequence: CASSPWTGIGVNTEAFF.

The chain is built from TRBV5-4 and TRBJ1-2, with TRBD1 as a possible D gene (6 bases). Trimming took off 7 bases at V and 4 bases at J, with 14 bases between the two ends. CDR3 length equals 13 residues. Germline V CDR1 and CDR2: SGHNT, YYREEE (reference sequence). Written as DNA, the CDR3 is TGTGCCAGCGAGCTATTGGGGGCCTATGGCTACACCTTC. It is translated as CASELLGAYGYTF. The entire variable domain, with the rest obtained from reference TRBV5-4 and TRBJ1-2, is as follows: ETGVTQSPTHLIKTRGQQVTLRCSSQSGHNTVSWYQQALGQGPQFIFQYYREEENGRGNFPPRFSGLQFPNYSSELNVNALELDDSALYLCASELLGAYGYTFGSGTRLTVV.

The chain employs TRBV30 and TRBJ1-1; D may be TRBD1 (5 bases). Per germline, CDR1 GTSNPN and CDR2 SVGIG (reference sequence). V was clipped by 1 base and J by 8 bases, with 8 bases between them. The CDR3 covers 11 residues. The CDR3 DNA is TGTGCCTGGAGTGCGGACAAAGAAGCTTTCTTT. Translated: CAWSADKEAFF.

This clone was counted once. The V gene is TRBV21-1, the J gene TRBJ1-1; the DNA was not used to check the table's D call, TRBD1. TRBV21-1 is marked as a pseudogene. CDR3 size: 14 residues. The CDR3 sequence is CASSKGLVNTEAFF. In DNA form, the CDR3 reads TGTGCCAGCAGCAAGGGGCTTGTGAACACTGAAGCTTTCTTT.

The V call is TRBV5-6, the J call TRBJ1-2, with TRBD1 matching 10 bases. The CDR3 is 14 amino acids. Germline-derived CDR1 and CDR2 are SGHDT and YYEEEE. Germline trimming cut 7 bases from V and 7 bases from J; bases unmatched to any gene: 10. CDR3 in DNA: TGTGCCAGCCGACCTGACAGGGGGCTCGGTGGCTACACCTTC. Translation: CASRPDRGLGGYTF.

J is TRBJ2-1 and V is TRBV5-1; unclear D gene. Trimming removed 3 bases from V and 3 bases from J, with 7 bases in between. The CDR3 sequence is 13 residues long. The germline CDR1 and CDR2 sequences are SGHRS and YFSETQ. The CDR3 nucleotides are TGCGCCAGCAGCTGGGCGGACTACAATGAGCAGTTCTTC. Residues: CASSWADYNEQFF.

V is TRBV10-3 and J is TRBJ1-3; possible D gene TRBD1, 5 bases. Trimming took off 10 bases at V and 1 base at J, with 14 bases between the two ends. CDR3 length: 14 amino acids. The germline CDR1 and CDR2 sequences are ENHRY and SYGVKD. In DNA, the CDR3 is TGTGCCACTTCGGGGGGATTTTCTGGAAACACCATATATTTT. Translating gives CATSGGFSGNTIYF.